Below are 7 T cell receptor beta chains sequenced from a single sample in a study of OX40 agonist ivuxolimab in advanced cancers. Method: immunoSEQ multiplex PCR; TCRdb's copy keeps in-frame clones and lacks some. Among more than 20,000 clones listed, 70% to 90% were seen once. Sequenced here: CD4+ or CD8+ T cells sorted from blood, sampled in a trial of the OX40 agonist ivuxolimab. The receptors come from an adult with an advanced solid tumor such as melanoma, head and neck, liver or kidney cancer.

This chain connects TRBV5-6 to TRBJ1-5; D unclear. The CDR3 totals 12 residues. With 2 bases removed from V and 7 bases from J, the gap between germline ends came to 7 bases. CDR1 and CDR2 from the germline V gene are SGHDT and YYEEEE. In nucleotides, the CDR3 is TGTGCCAGCAGCTTTTTTGGCCAGCCCCAGCATTTT. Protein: CASSFFGQPQHF.

In DNA form, the CDR3 reads TGTGCCAGCGGCCCCGGGGCGAGCTCCTACGAGCAGTACTTC. Translating it yields CASGPGASSYEQYF. This chain joins TRBV19 and TRBJ2-7; either TRBD1 or TRBD2 may fit D (5 bases each). There are 14 residues in the CDR3. Trimming left V 9 bases short and J 0 bases short, with 15 bases between. Per the germline V gene, CDR1 is LNHDA and CDR2 is SQIVND (reference sequence).

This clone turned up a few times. This chain's CDR3 is CSALEGNTEAFF. CDR3 DNA sequence: TGCAGCGCCCTGGAGGGGAACACTGAAGCTTTCTTT. The V call is TRBV29-1, the J call TRBJ1-1, with D hard to call. Trimming removed 7 bases from V and 1 base from J, with 10 bases in between. Germline V lookup: CDR1 SQVTM, CDR2 ANQGSEA. The CDR3 length is 12 residues. The variable domain in full, completed from reference TRBV29-1 and TRBJ1-1, reads SAVISQKPSRDICQRGTSLTIQCQVDSQVTMMFWYRQQPGQSLTLIATANQGSEATYESGFVIDKFPISRPNLTFSTLTVSNMSPEDSSIYLCSALEGNTEAFFGQGTRLTVV.

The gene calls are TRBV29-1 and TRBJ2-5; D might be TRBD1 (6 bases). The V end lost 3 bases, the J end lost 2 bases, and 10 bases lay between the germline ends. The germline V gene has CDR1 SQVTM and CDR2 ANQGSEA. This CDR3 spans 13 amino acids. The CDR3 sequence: CSVERDIQETQYF. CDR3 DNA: TGCAGCGTTGAGAGGGACATACAAGAGACCCAGTACTTC.

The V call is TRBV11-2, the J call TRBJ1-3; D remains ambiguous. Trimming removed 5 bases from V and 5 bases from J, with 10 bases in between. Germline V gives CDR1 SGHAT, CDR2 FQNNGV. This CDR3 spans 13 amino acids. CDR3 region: CASSATSRNTIYF. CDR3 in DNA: TGTGCCAGCAGCGCTACCTCGCGAAACACCATATATTTT.

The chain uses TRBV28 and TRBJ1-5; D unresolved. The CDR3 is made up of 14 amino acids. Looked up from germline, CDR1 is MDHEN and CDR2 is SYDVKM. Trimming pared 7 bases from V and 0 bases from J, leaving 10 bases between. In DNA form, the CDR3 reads TGTGCCAGCACCCCCGAGGTTAGCAATCAGCCCCAGCATTTT. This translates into CASTPEVSNQPQHF.

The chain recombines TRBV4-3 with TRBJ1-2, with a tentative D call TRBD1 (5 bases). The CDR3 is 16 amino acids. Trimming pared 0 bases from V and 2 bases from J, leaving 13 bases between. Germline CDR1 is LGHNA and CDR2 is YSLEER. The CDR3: CASSQDWGTGNYGYTF. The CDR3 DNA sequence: TGCGCCAGCAGCCAAGATTGGGGGACGGGAAACTATGGCTACACCTTC.